The subject of this entry is one T cell receptor beta chain. These data belong to a study of blood T cell repertoires in COVID-19. Looking at the study overall: Samples of COVID-19 (acute and convalescent) were obtained from the United States, Italy and Spain. PBMCs, B-cell-depleted T cells, or T cells were the source of the cDNA or gDNA that made up the material.

Source study methods: Amplification from reference gene primers served as the basis for estimated nucleated cell counts. Using immunoSEQ multiplex PCR, the repertoire was profiled, and TCRdb retains in-frame clones only, with some absent. V, J and clone size were drawn from that table, and D and trimming were deduced from the DNA. Of over 200,000 clones detected, roughly 86% appear once; the ten largest clones hold roughly 2.5%. This CDR3 spans 14 amino acids. V was pared by 0 bases and J by 1 base, with 7 bases between. Germline V gives CDR1 GTSNPN, CDR2 SVGIG (reference sequence). Source material: peripheral blood. This clonotype originated in a woman in her forties or fifties with acute or convalescent COVID-19. The chain has TRBV30 and TRBJ1-5; tentative D call: TRBD1 (5 bases). The CDR3 sequence is CAWSVPGSNQPQHF. The CDR3 DNA sequence: TGTGCCTGGAGTGTACCAGGGAGCAATCAGCCCCAGCATTTT.